This record looks at one TCR beta chain sequence and its context. Antigen unknown. This entry is derived from a study of OX40 agonist ivuxolimab in advanced cancers. In the study overall: Patients in the trial were receiving intravenous ivuxolimab every 2 weeks, at doses of 0.01 to 10 mg/kg. Broader study findings: CD4+ and CD8+ T cells in blood underwent clonal expansion by week 6 at 0.1 to 3.0 mg/kg.

Autoimmune disease history or systemic immunosuppression excluded patients. CDR1 is MDHEN, CDR2 SYDVKM, per germline. Between the trimmed V and J ends, which lost 4 bases and 2 bases, there was a span of 11 bases. The CDR3 runs 14 residues. Assay: immunoSEQ multiplex PCR; the TCRdb copy retains only in-frame clones and omits some. The table shows roughly 86,000 clones, with approximately 90% occurring only once. V is TRBV28 and J is TRBJ1-2; D not certain. The input for sequencing was CD4+ or CD8+ T cells sorted from blood, taken in a trial of the OX40 agonist ivuxolimab. This clonotype originated in an adult with an advanced solid tumor such as melanoma, head and neck, liver or kidney cancer. CDR3 DNA sequence: TGTGCCAGCAGTTCCTCCGGGCGGAACTATGGCTACACCTTC. Translation: CASSSSGRNYGYTF.